This T cell receptor beta chain emerged from a study of radiotherapy plus CTLA-4 blockade in lung cancer. Study-wide context: Overall, 15% to 20% of patients showed an objective response, while approximately 28% attained disease control.

The V and J ends lost 7 bases and 9 bases, in that order; junction bases with no gene match: 7. Germline values: CDR1 SEHNR, CDR2 FQNEAQ (reference sequence). CDR3 size: 13 residues. Profiling relied on immunoSEQ multiplex PCR, and the TCRdb table lists in-frame clones only, not all of them. The sample yields tens of thousands of clones, 84% seen once. In regard to this clone: Its antigen remains unknown.

Findings of the study overall: The best prediction of response reportedly came from early blood T cell clone dynamics, with interferon-beta. Researchers report tumor-derived TCR clones expanding in blood after radiotherapy plus ipilimumab.

The study gave focal radiation plus ipilimumab CTLA-4 blockade to patients with chemo-refractory metastatic non-small-cell lung cancer. The sequence was obtained from a human donor with non-small cell lung cancer whose response to radiotherapy plus ipilimumab could not be evaluated. V gene TRBV7-9 combines with J gene TRBJ2-1; 9 nucleotides line up with TRBD1. Sequences were derived from peripheral blood, sampled from a patient treated with radiotherapy plus ipilimumab. The CDR3 region is CASNEDRGGEQFF. CDR3 nucleotides: TGTGCCAGCAACGAGGACAGGGGAGGTGAGCAGTTCTTC.